This T cell receptor (beta chain) was identified during a study of shared T cell receptors in the human thymus. The germline V gene encodes CDR1 MNHEY and CDR2 SMNVEV (reference sequence). The CDR3 totals 16 residues. Trimming removed 10 bases from V and 0 bases from J; junction bases left unmatched: 10. Profiled with immunoSEQ multiplex PCR; TCRdb holds only in-frame clones, not every one. This table has hundreds of thousands of clones, over 90% appearing once. This sequence originates from a human donor. Sequenced: thymocytes. The chain has TRBV27 and TRBJ2-4, with TRBD1 matching over 9 bases. CDR3 residues: CATKFPGQGAKNIQYF. The CDR3, as DNA: TGTGCCACCAAATTCCCGGGACAGGGAGCCAAAAACATTCAGTACTTC.